This T cell receptor beta chain was observed in a study of beta chain features in type 1 diabetes. Notes on the study in general: Researchers reported that naive, central memory and Treg TCRB repertoires appeared more similar in patients than in healthy donors. The study notes PCR might favor shorter templates equally in patients and controls. Diminished insertions and augmented deletions at VDJ junctions characterized type 1 diabetes patients.

Between the trimmed V and J ends, which lost 2 bases and 2 bases, there was a span of 16 bases. Germline loops: CDR1 SGHAT, CDR2 FQNNGV. The CDR3 loop spans 18 amino acids. This clone occurred a few times. Its antigen is currently unknown. Expressed TCRB transcripts were sequenced because the entire RNA isolate underwent reverse transcription. TCRdb's copy holds only in-frame clones and misses some; the assay was immunoSEQ multiplex PCR. The table records approximately 170,000 clones, approximately 9.1% of them present only once. The origin of this receptor is a woman aged 18-30 years in good health. The sequenced sample consisted of central memory CD4+ T cells from blood. This chain uses TRBV11-2 with TRBJ2-6, with D possibly being TRBD2 (5 bases). This CDR3 is CASSLRSNRDTGANVLTF. The CDR3 region has the DNA TGTGCCAGCAGCTTAAGATCCAATCGGGATACTGGGGCCAACGTCCTGACTTTC.